Shown below are 31 T cell receptor beta chains from a single sample sequenced in a study of CD8 T cells in Susac syndrome. When the RNA was reverse transcribed, random hexamers were used with an input of roughly 0.45 to 1 ug. TCRdb reprocessed the immunoSEQ multiplex PCR reads with MiXCR, giving one entry per CDR3 protein. The repertoire holds 150,000 to 200,000 distinct CDR3 sequences, approximately 96% seen once, with 0.11% to 0.15% in the top ten. Specimen: CD4+ T cells from PBMCs. The receptor source for this set is a human donor in good health.

The J gene is TRBJ2-1, the V gene TRBV30; a weak D match, TRBD2 (5 bases). Germline assignment: CDR1 GTSNPN and CDR2 SVGIG (reference sequence). The CDR3 contains 11 residues. Trimming removed 5 bases at V and 12 bases at J, with 14 bases between. The CDR3 sequence: CAWSTGNAQFF. CDR3 DNA sequence: TGTGCCTGGTCGACCGGGAACGCGCAGTTCTTC.

V usage is TRBV5-6 and J usage is TRBJ2-7; the D is unclear. V was clipped by 4 bases and J by 4 bases, with 12 bases between them. Germline V gene data show CDR1 as SGHDT and CDR2 as YYEEEE. The CDR3 is 13 amino acids. CDR3 coding DNA: TGTGCCAGCAGCACCGAATACGGGTACGAGCAGTACTTC. Protein: CASSTEYGYEQYF.

The J gene is TRBJ2-2, the V gene TRBV9, with 7 bases identical to TRBD2. V shed 7 bases, J shed 4 bases, and the junction held 10 bases outside the gene matches. The germline CDR1 and CDR2 sequences are SGDLS and YYNGEE. This CDR3 comprises 15 residues. DNA of the CDR3: TGTGCCAGCGGAGCGGGGCAGATCCGCACCGGGGAGCTGTTTTTT. Translation: CASGAGQIRTGELFF.

The chain employs TRBV4-2 and TRBJ2-5; D uncertain. V was trimmed by 0 bases and J by 1 base, leaving 9 bases between them. Germline CDR1 is LGHNA and CDR2 is YNFKEQ. The CDR3 is 15 residues long. The CDR3 coding sequence is TGTGCCAGCAGCCAAGATTTGGATTTCCAAGAGACCCAGTACTTC. Its protein is CASSQDLDFQETQYF.

This rearrangement joins TRBV18 to TRBJ2-5; perhaps TRBD2 as D (5 bases). CDR3 size: 13 residues. Germline V lookup: CDR1 KGHSH, CDR2 LQKENI. V lost 0 bases to trimming and J lost 4 bases, with 6 bases between them. CDR3 sequence: CASSPPRGETQYF. DNA of the CDR3: TGTGCCAGCTCACCACCCCGGGGAGAGACCCAGTACTTC.

This chain joins TRBV7-2 and TRBJ1-5; D gene ambiguous. Trimming took off 1 base at V and 0 bases at J, with 7 bases between the two ends. CDR3 size: 15 residues. CDR1 SGHTA and CDR2 FQGNSA come from the germline V gene. The DNA of the CDR3 is TGTGCCAGCAGCTTAGTTCGGGATAGCAATCAGCCCCAGCATTTT. It yields the protein CASSLVRDSNQPQHF.

The chain combines TRBV7-9 with TRBJ1-6; no firm D call. The V end was cut by 1 base, the J end by 8 bases, with 6 bases between. The length of the CDR3 is 13 residues. CDR1 is SEHNR and CDR2 is FQNEAQ in the germline V gene (reference sequence). The CDR3 bases are TGTGCCAGCAGCTTAGATCCAGATTCACCCCTCCACTTT. Its protein product is CASSLDPDSPLHF.

As for this clonotype: This may be a read error, as it is one base from a much larger clone. The rearrangement uses TRBV12-3 or TRBV12-4 and TRBJ2-7; D ambiguous. CDR3 size: 11 residues. V lost 8 bases and J lost 0, with 5 bases in between. The CDR3 DNA is TGTGCCAGCCGTCGCTCCTACGAGCAGTACTTC. Encoded protein: CASRRSYEQYF.

CDR3 amino acids: CASSPPMGWGFETQYF. Here the CDR3 DNA reads TGTGCCAGCAGCCCGCCGATGGGATGGGGTTTCGAGACCCAGTACTTC. This sequence joins TRBV28 and TRBJ2-5; D is ambiguous. V lost 6 bases and J 5 bases, leaving 22 bases between the germline ends. Germline V gene sequence: CDR1 MDHEN, CDR2 SYDVKM. This CDR3 has 16 residues.

The chain uses TRBV24-1 and TRBJ2-1; D is unclear. From germline, CDR1 is KGHDR and CDR2 SFDVKD. The CDR3 has 11 residues. The ends were cut back, 3 bases at V and 12 bases at J, with 8 bases in the middle. CDR3 coding DNA: TGTGCCACCAGTGATAGACATTCGCAGTTCTTC. Its protein product is CATSDRHSQFF.

The chain uses TRBV3-1 and TRBJ2-6, with TRBD1 matching over 7 bases. V lost 4 bases to trimming and J lost 3 bases; unmatched junction nucleotides: 12. Germline lookup yields CDR1 LGHDT and CDR2 YNNKEL (reference sequence). The CDR3 spans 18 residues. For the CDR3, the DNA is TGTGCCAGCAGCCGAGACGGGACAGTGCTAGGTGGGGCCAACGTCCTGACTTTC. Translated: CASSRDGTVLGGANVLTF.

The chain has TRBV27 and TRBJ2-4; D possibly corresponds to TRBD1 (6 bases). Germline CDR1 and CDR2: MNHEY and SMNVEV (reference sequence). This CDR3 comprises 16 residues. Deletions cut 8 bases from V and 6 bases from J, with 23 bases between. The CDR3, as DNA: TGTGCCAGCGGCCCGTCAGGGGTAGGTCCGGCAAACATTCAGTACTTC. This codes for CASGPSGVGPANIQYF.

The chain carries TRBV7-9 and TRBJ1-1; perhaps TRBD1 as D (6 bases). This CDR3 is built from 13 residues. V lost 3 bases and J 11 bases, leaving 16 bases between the germline ends. The germline V gene encodes CDR1 SEHNR and CDR2 FQNEAQ (reference sequence). The CDR3 coding sequence is TGTGCCAGCAGCTTGGCGGGGGCAGGGACTGCTTTCTTT. Amino acid sequence: CASSLAGAGTAFF.

The rearrangement uses TRBV20-1 and TRBJ2-7; D unresolved. The germline gives CDR1 DFQATT, CDR2 SNEGSKA (reference sequence). V lost 3 bases, J lost 3 bases, and 18 bases lay in between. This CDR3 is built from 15 residues. DNA of the CDR3: TGCAGTGCTAGTGGGCTGCCGTCTCCTCTCTACGAGCAGTACTTC. It codes for CSASGLPSPLYEQYF.

V and J are TRBV5-4 and TRBJ1-1; D not certain. This CDR3 is built from 15 residues. Germline V gene data show CDR1 as SGHNT and CDR2 as YYREEE (reference sequence). Trimming took 3 bases from V and 1 from J, leaving 13 bases between them. The CDR3 DNA is TGTGCCAGCAGCTCGGGAATGCTCCAGAACACTGAAGCTTTCTTT. Amino acids: CASSSGMLQNTEAFF.

This clonotype has only a few counts. The chain is built from TRBV7-9 and TRBJ1-2; 11 bases agree with TRBD1. CDR3 length equals 15 residues. Trimming cost V 1 base and J 2 bases; bases outside gene matches: 0. Per germline, CDR1 SEHNR and CDR2 FQNEAQ (reference sequence). The CDR3 region is CASSLGTGGNYGYTF. Written as DNA, the CDR3 is TGTGCCAGCAGCTTAGGGACAGGGGGCAACTATGGCTACACCTTC.

V gene TRBV2 combines with J gene TRBJ2-3; no clear D gene. The V gene's germline CDR1 is SNHLY and CDR2 FYNNEI. This CDR3 region has 15 residues. V lost 5 bases and J lost 0, with 12 bases in between. The CDR3 loop reads CASSLKGKSTDTQYF. The CDR3 coding sequence is TGTGCCAGCAGTCTGAAAGGGAAGAGCACAGATACGCAGTATTTT. The complete variable domain, with remaining parts taken from reference TRBV2 and TRBJ2-3, reads EPEVTQTPSHQVTQMGQEVILRCVPISNHLYFYWYRQILGQKVEFLVSFYNNEISEKSEIFDDQFSVERPDGSNFTLKIRSTKLEDSAMYFCASSLKGKSTDTQYFGPGTRLTVL.

This rearrangement joins TRBV9 to TRBJ2-5; 9 bases map to TRBD2. The V gene end was trimmed by 0 bases and the J gene end by 0 bases; junction bases not matched to a gene: 6. CDR3 length: 17 amino acids. Germline V gene sequence: CDR1 SGDLS, CDR2 YYNGEE. The CDR3 sequence: CASSVGSSGGNQETQYF. The DNA for the CDR3 is TGTGCCAGCAGCGTAGGGTCCAGCGGGGGGAACCAAGAGACCCAGTACTTC.

The genes are TRBV7-9 and TRBJ2-7; maybe TRBD1 (5 bases). Per the germline V gene, CDR1 is SEHNR and CDR2 is FQNEAQ (reference sequence). This CDR3 is 11 amino acids long. Trimming left V 7 bases short and J 5 bases short, with 9 bases between. The CDR3 sequence is CASTEDNEQYF. In DNA form, the CDR3 reads TGTGCCAGCACCGAGGACAACGAGCAGTACTTC.

The chain is built from TRBV20-1 and TRBJ2-5, with 11 bases matching TRBD2. Germline V gives CDR1 DFQATT, CDR2 SNEGSKA (reference sequence). After removal of 0 bases from V and 4 bases from J, the junction contained 7 bases not matched to a gene. The CDR3 is 16 residues long. CDR3 in amino acids: CSAREWISGGAETQYF. CDR3 nucleotide sequence: TGCAGTGCTAGAGAGTGGATTAGCGGGGGGGCAGAGACCCAGTACTTC.

The chain couples TRBV6-2 or TRBV6-3 to TRBJ1-6; 8 positions match TRBD1. The CDR3 loop spans 14 amino acids. The J segment lost 8 bases and the V segment lost 7 bases, leaving 7 bases of the junction unmatched. Germline loops: CDR1 MNHEY, CDR2 SVGEGT. The chain's CDR3 is CASKPGGVDSPLHF. The CDR3 coding sequence is TGTGCCAGCAAACCAGGGGGCGTAGATTCACCCCTCCACTTT.

The chain recombines TRBV18 with TRBJ1-2; perhaps TRBD1 as D (5 bases). Germline V CDR1 and CDR2: KGHSH, LQKENI. This CDR3 comprises 14 residues. Trimming removed 3 bases at V and 5 bases at J, with 13 bases between. CDR3 nucleotide sequence: TGTGCCAGCTCACCGGGCCGGGACGGGTATGGCTACACCTTC. Translated, it gives CASSPGRDGYGYTF.

This chain connects TRBV18 to TRBJ2-5, with D unresolved. CDR3 length: 14 residues. CDR1 is KGHSH, CDR2 LQKENI, per germline. V lost 0 bases to trimming and J lost 2 bases, with 7 bases between them. Written as DNA, the CDR3 is TGTGCCAGCTCACCACCAACCCTACAAGAGACCCAGTACTTC. Its protein is CASSPPTLQETQYF.

The CDR3 here is CASSLVGGGQGGETQYF. The CDR3 coding sequence is TGTGCCAGCAGCTTAGTAGGAGGCGGACAGGGGGGGGAGACCCAGTACTTC. The J gene is TRBJ2-5, the V gene TRBV7-6; 10 bases are a match to TRBD1. Germline V gene data show CDR1 as SGHVS and CDR2 as FNYEAQ. This CDR3 is 17 amino acids long. With V trimmed by 1 base and J by 5 bases, 10 bases remained unmatched.

CDR3 sequence reads: CASSLYSRGGSYEQYF. In DNA, the CDR3 is TGTGCCAGCAGCTTATACTCGCGGGGGGGTTCCTACGAGCAGTACTTC. The chain employs TRBV13 and TRBJ2-7; TRBD2 agrees at 9 bases. V trimming: 2 bases; J trimming: 1 base; junction bases outside the gene matches: 6. This CDR3 has 16 amino acids. The germline V gene encodes CDR1 PRHDT and CDR2 FYEKMQ (reference sequence).

The chain joins TRBV20-1 to TRBJ2-7; a weak D match, TRBD2 (6 bases). The V gene's germline CDR1 is DFQATT and CDR2 SNEGSKA (reference sequence). Trimming shortened V by 6 bases and J by 13 bases, and 22 bases separated the two germline ends. There are 12 residues in the CDR3. The CDR3 nucleotides are TGCAGTGCCAGACGGCGGGATGGAGGTCCCTACTTC. This translates into CSARRRDGGPYF.

This rearrangement joins TRBV3-1 to TRBJ2-5; D is ambiguous. Germline lookup yields CDR1 LGHDT and CDR2 YNNKEL (reference sequence). The CDR3 contains 12 residues. The V end was cut by 3 bases, the J end by 1 base, with 3 bases between. CDR3 in amino acids: CASSQFQETQYF. CDR3 sequence (DNA): TGTGCCAGCAGCCAGTTCCAAGAGACCCAGTACTTC.

V is TRBV7-9 and J is TRBJ2-7; 9 bases are a match to TRBD1. The CDR3 runs to 16 residues. V was pared by 4 bases and J by 6 bases, with 13 bases of the junction left unmatched. The germline gives CDR1 SEHNR, CDR2 FQNEAQ (reference sequence). CDR3 loop: CASSSPLGQGIGEQYF. The CDR3 DNA sequence: TGTGCCAGCAGCTCGCCCCTGGGACAGGGAATTGGCGAGCAGTACTTC.

The chain uses TRBV29-1 and TRBJ1-1; D is possibly TRBD1 (6 bases). Germline assignment: CDR1 SQVTM and CDR2 ANQGSEA. There are 13 residues in the CDR3. V was cut by 6 bases and J by 0 bases, with 11 bases left in between. The CDR3 sequence is CSVLDSLNTEAFF. The CDR3 coding sequence is TGCAGCGTATTGGACAGCCTGAACACTGAAGCTTTCTTT.

The chain combines TRBV20-1 with TRBJ2-3, with 9 bases that match TRBD2. Looked up from germline, CDR1 is DFQATT and CDR2 is SNEGSKA (reference sequence). V lost 5 bases, J lost 4 bases, and 10 bases stayed unmatched. The CDR3 length is 15 residues. The CDR3 is CSAPRASGVADTQYF. The CDR3 DNA reads TGCAGTGCTCCTCGGGCTAGCGGGGTTGCAGATACGCAGTATTTT.

This chain joins TRBV7-9 and TRBJ2-1; 7 positions match TRBD2. J was trimmed by 0 bases and V by 3 bases; bases with no gene match: 2. Germline V lookup: CDR1 SEHNR, CDR2 FQNEAQ (reference sequence). The CDR3 totals 15 residues. CDR3 amino acids: CASSLSGVSYNEQFF. DNA of the CDR3: TGTGCCAGCAGCTTGAGCGGGGTCTCCTACAATGAGCAGTTCTTC.